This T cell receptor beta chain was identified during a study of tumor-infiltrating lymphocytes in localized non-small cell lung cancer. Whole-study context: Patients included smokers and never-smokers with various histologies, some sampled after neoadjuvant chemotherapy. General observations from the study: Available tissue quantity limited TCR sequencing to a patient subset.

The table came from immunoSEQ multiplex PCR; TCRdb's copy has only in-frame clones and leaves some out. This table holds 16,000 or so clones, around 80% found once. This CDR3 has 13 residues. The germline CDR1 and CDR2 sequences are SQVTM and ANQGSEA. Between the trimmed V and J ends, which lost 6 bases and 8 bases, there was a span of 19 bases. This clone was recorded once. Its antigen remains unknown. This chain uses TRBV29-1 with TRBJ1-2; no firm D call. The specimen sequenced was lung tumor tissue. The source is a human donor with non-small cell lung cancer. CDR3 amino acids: CSVYLTRLGGYTF. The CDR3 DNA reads TGCAGCGTATACTTGACCAGACTCGGCGGCTACACCTTC.